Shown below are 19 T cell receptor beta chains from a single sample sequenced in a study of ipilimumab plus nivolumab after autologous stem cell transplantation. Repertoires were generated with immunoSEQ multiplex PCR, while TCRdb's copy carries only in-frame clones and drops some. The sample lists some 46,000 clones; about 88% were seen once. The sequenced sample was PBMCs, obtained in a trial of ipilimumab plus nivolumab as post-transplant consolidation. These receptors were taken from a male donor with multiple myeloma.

CDR3 in amino acids: CASSPTWTGNEKLFF. In DNA, the CDR3 is TGTGCCAGTAGCCCAACCTGGACGGGGAATGAAAAACTGTTTTTT. V and J are TRBV19 and TRBJ1-4; D call uncertain. The germline CDR1 and CDR2 sequences are LNHDA and SQIVND (reference sequence). V was pared by 6 bases and J by 5 bases, with 16 bases between. The CDR3 is made up of 15 amino acids.

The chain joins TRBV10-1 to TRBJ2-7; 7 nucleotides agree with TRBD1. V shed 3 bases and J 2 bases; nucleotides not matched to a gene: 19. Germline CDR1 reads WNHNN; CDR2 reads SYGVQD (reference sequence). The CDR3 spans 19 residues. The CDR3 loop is CASSERKDRSPGAPYEQYF. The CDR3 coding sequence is TGCGCCAGCAGTGAAAGAAAGGACAGGTCACCTGGAGCGCCCTACGAGCAGTACTTC.

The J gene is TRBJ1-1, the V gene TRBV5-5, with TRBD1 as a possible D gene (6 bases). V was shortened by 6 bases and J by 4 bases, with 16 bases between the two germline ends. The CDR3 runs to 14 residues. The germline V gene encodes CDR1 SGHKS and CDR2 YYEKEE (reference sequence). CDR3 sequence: CASMLSARGTEAFF. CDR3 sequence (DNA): TGTGCCAGCATGCTAAGCGCCAGGGGCACTGAAGCTTTCTTT.

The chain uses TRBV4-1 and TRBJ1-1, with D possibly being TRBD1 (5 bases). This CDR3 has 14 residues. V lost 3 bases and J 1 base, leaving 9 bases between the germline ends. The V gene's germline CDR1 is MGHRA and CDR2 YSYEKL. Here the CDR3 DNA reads TGCGCCAGCAGCCACGCTACAGGGAACACTGAAGCTTTCTTT. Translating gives CASSHATGNTEAFF.

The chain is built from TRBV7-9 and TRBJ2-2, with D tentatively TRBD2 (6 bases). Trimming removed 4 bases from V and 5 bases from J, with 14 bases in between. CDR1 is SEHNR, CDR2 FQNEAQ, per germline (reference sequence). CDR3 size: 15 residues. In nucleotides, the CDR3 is TGTGCCAGCAGCTCCCCGACTAGTGCAACCGGGGAGCTGTTTTTT. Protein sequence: CASSSPTSATGELFF.

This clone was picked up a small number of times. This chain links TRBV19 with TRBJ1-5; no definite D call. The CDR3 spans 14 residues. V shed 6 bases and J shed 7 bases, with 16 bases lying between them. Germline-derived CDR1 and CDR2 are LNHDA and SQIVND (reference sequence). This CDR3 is CASSRQGWRQPQHF. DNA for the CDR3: TGTGCCAGTAGCCGCCAAGGGTGGAGGCAGCCCCAGCATTTT.

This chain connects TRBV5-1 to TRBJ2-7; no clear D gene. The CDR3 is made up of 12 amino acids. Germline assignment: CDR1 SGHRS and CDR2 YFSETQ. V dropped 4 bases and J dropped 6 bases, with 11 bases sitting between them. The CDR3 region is CASSRTYSEQYF. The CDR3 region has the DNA TGCGCCAGCAGCCGGACCTACAGCGAGCAGTACTTC.

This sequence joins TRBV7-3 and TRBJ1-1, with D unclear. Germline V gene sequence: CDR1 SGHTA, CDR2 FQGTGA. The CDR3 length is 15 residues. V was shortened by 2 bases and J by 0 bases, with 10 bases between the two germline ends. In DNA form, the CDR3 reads TGTGCCAGCAGCTTAGAGTCGGTTATGAACACTGAAGCTTTCTTT. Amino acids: CASSLESVMNTEAFF.

CDR3 DNA sequence: TGTGCCAGCAGTTGGACAACCGAGGGCAATCAGCCCCAGCATTTT. Amino acid sequence: CASSWTTEGNQPQHF. V is TRBV27 and J is TRBJ1-5; D perhaps matches TRBD1 (5 bases). Looked up from germline, CDR1 is MNHEY and CDR2 is SMNVEV (reference sequence). Trimming took off 4 bases at V and 2 bases at J, with 12 bases between the two ends. There are 15 residues in the CDR3.

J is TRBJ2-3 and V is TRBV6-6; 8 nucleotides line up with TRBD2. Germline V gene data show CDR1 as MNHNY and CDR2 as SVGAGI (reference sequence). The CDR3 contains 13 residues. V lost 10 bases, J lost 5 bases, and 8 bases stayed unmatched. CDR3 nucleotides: TGTGCCACCTCGGGGGGGGCGGTAGATACGCAGTATTTT. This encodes CATSGGAVDTQYF.

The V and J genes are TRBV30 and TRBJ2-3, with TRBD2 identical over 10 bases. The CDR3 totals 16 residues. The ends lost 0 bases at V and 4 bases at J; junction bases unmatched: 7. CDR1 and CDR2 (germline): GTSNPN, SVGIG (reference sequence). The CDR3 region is CAWSVGASGGADTQYF. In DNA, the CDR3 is TGTGCCTGGAGTGTAGGGGCTAGCGGGGGAGCAGATACGCAGTATTTT.

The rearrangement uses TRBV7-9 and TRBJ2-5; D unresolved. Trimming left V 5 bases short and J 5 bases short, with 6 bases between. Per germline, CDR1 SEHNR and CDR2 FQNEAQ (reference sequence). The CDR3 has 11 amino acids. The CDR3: CASSPSETQYF. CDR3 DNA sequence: TGTGCCAGCAGCCCTTCGGAGACCCAGTACTTC.

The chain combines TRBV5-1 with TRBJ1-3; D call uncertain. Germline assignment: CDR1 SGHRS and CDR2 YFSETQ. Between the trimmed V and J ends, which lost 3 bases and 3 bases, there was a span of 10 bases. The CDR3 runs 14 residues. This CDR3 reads CASSSDAIGNTIYF. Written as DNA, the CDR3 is TGCGCCAGCAGCTCGGACGCCATTGGAAACACCATATATTTT.

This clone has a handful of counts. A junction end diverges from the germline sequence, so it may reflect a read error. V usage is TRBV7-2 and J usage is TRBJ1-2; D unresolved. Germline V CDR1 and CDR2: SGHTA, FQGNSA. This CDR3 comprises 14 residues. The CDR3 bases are TGTGCCAGCAGCATAGCGGCTGTATCCCCTGGCTACACCTTC. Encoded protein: CASSIAAVSPGYTF.

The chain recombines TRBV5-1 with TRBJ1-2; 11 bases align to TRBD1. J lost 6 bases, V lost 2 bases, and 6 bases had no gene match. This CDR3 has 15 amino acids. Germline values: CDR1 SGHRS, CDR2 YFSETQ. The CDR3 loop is CASSLNPGQGDGYTF. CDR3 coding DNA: TGCGCCAGCAGCTTAAACCCGGGACAGGGGGATGGCTACACCTTC.

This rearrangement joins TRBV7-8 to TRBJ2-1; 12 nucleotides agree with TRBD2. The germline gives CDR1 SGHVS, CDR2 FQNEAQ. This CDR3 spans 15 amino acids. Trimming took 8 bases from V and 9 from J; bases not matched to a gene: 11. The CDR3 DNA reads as TGTGCCAGCGATATACTAGCGGGGGGCCGGCGTGAGCAGTTCTTC. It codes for CASDILAGGRREQFF.

The CDR3 DNA reads TGTGCCAGCACCTCCTCCTACGAGCAGTACTTC. It specifies CASTSSYEQYF. The V gene is TRBV28, the J gene TRBJ2-7; D is unclear. Trimming took 7 bases from V and 0 from J, leaving 4 bases between them. The CDR3 is made up of 11 amino acids. Per the germline V gene, CDR1 is MDHEN and CDR2 is SYDVKM.

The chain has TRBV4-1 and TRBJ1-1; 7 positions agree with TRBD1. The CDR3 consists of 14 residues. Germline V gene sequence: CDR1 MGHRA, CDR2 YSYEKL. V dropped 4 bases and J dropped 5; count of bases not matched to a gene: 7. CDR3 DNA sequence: TGCGCCAGCAGCCCGGTACAGGGGAGGACTGAAGCTTTCTTT. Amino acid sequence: CASSPVQGRTEAFF.

The CDR3 spells CASSSPTGFITYNSPLHF. The CDR3 bases are TGTGCCAGCAGCTCACCGACAGGGTTTATAACCTATAATTCACCCCTCCACTTT. The chain employs TRBV7-8 and TRBJ1-6; 7 positions match TRBD1. Germline values: CDR1 SGHVS, CDR2 FQNEAQ. The ends lost 4 bases at V and 2 bases at J; junction bases unmatched: 11. The CDR3 is 18 amino acids.